This is a list of T cell receptor beta chains from one sample in a study of T cells after yellow fever vaccination. TCRdb recomputed calls from the 5' RACE reads with MiXCR, one row per CDR3 protein. The sample gives some 350,000 distinct CDR3 sequences, about 4% of which show up once; 20% to 25% is in the top ten. The starting material was PBMCs, obtained 5 days after the yellow fever booster vaccination. Receptor source: a man between 18 and 29 years old who received the YFV17D yellow fever vaccine. The CDR3 runs from the conserved cysteine through the conserved F or W. D genes are given only for firm matches. Size values are once, few and many counts, or a class for expanded clones, and some rows have none.

.	TRBV20-1	TRBJ1-1	.	CSASVMVAGNTEAFF	TGCAGTGCCTCGGTTATGGTGGCAGGGAACACTGAAGCTTTCTTT
TRBD2	TRBV6-6	TRBJ2-1	few	CASFITSGSNEQFF	TGTGCCAGCTTTATTACTAGCGGCTCCAATGAGCAGTTCTTC
.	TRBV5-1	TRBJ2-1	many	CASSLSSSYNEQFF	TGTGCCAGCAGTCTTTCGAGCTCCTACAATGAGCAGTTCTTC
.	TRBV6-1	TRBJ2-7	.	CASRTMTPSSYEQYF	TGTGCCAGCAGAACTATGACTCCGAGCTCCTACGAGCAGTACTTC
TRBD2	TRBV7-2	TRBJ2-3	.	CASSTSDLAGGPTDTQYF	TGTGCCAGCAGCACCTCCGACCTAGCGGGGGGCCCCACAGATACGCAGTATTTT
.	TRBV13	TRBJ1-1	many	CASSLRRGNTEAFF	TGTGCCAGCAGCTTACGACGGGGGAACACTGAAGCTTTCTTT
TRBD2	TRBV7-8	TRBJ2-3	many	CASSSLGTSGSTDTQYF	TGTGCCAGCAGCTCCCTCGGGACTAGCGGTAGCACAGATACGCAGTATTTT
.	TRBV3-1	TRBJ2-1	few	CASSQPWAPLQFF	TGTGCCAGCAGCCAACCTTGGGCCCCCCTGCAGTTCTTC
TRBD2	TRBV5-1	TRBJ2-7	many	CASSPDGGGYEQYF	TGCGCCAGCAGCCCGGATGGGGGGGGCTACGAGCAGTACTTC
.	TRBV29-1	TRBJ2-3	.	CSVVSHEKDAQYF	TGCAGCGTTGTATCACATGAGAAAGATGCGCAGTATTTT
.	TRBV2	TRBJ1-5	.	CASSVEGSNQPQHF	TGTGCCAGCAGTGTGGAGGGTAGCAATCAGCCCCAGCATTTT
TRBD2	TRBV7-8	TRBJ2-2	.	CASSPRVGGGTGELFF	TGTGCCAGCAGCCCACGGGTGGGCGGGGGGACCGGGGAGCTGTTTTTT
.	TRBV5-1	TRBJ2-5	many	CASSLWGDGGETQYF	TGCGCCAGCAGCTTGTGGGGAGATGGGGGAGAGACCCAGTACTTC
.	TRBV4-2	TRBJ2-2	few	CASSQIVQRSNTGELFF	TGTGCCAGCAGCCAAATAGTACAGCGGTCCAACACCGGGGAGCTGTTTTTT
.	TRBV6-2/TRBV6-3	TRBJ1-5	.	CASSPGQRGNQPQHF	TGTGCCAGTTCTCCGGGACAACGAGGCAATCAGCCCCAGCATTTT
.	TRBV6-5	TRBJ2-1	few	CASGTGQQFF	TGTGCCAGCGGAACGGGCCAGCAGTTCTTC
.	TRBV11-1	TRBJ1-1	many	CASSLVSNTEAFF	TGTGCCAGCAGCTTAGTTTCGAACACTGAAGCTTTCTTT
TRBD2	TRBV10-1	TRBJ2-5	many	CASSESGLGETQYF	TGCGCCAGCAGTGAGTCGGGACTAGGAGAGACCCAGTACTTC
TRBD1	TRBV5-1	TRBJ2-1	few	CASSFNPGQGVVVQFF	TGCGCCAGCAGCTTTAATCCGGGACAGGGGGTGGTGGTGCAGTTCTTC
.	TRBV4-3	TRBJ2-1	few	CASSQDAGAANEQFF	TGCGCCAGCAGCCAAGATGCGGGGGCCGCCAATGAGCAGTTCTTC
.	TRBV7-3	TRBJ2-6	many	CASSTQQGPGANVLTF	TGTGCCAGCAGCACCCAACAGGGCCCTGGGGCCAACGTCCTGACTTTC
TRBD2	TRBV4-1	TRBJ2-5	few	CASSQHTGGGRVQETQYF	TGCGCCAGCAGCCAGCACACTGGGGGGGGACGGGTCCAAGAGACCCAGTACTTC
.	TRBV25-1	TRBJ1-4	.	CASRCPGGEKLFF	TGTGCCAGCAGATGCCCGGGTGGGGAAAAACTGTTTTTT
TRBD2	TRBV5-4	TRBJ2-5	.	CASGQTSGGRETQYF	TGTGCCAGCGGCCAGACTAGCGGGGGAAGAGAGACCCAGTACTTC
TRBD2	TRBV29-1	TRBJ2-5	.	CSVEERAGQETQYF	TGCAGCGTTGAAGAAAGAGCGGGGCAAGAGACCCAGTACTTC
TRBD1	TRBV18	TRBJ1-2	few	CASSPPPGYRGYYGYTF	TGTGCCAGCTCACCGCCCCCCGGGTACAGGGGGTACTATGGCTACACCTTC
.	TRBV12-5	TRBJ2-2	many	CASGIDSGELFF	TGTGCTAGTGGAATAGACTCCGGGGAGCTGTTTTTT
.	TRBV5-5	TRBJ1-2	few	CASSAAGGGYGYTF	TGTGCCAGCAGCGCTGCTGGGGGCGGCTATGGCTACACCTTC
.	TRBV7-8	TRBJ2-3	many	CASSFGQRADTQYF	TGTGCCAGCAGCTTTGGACAGAGGGCAGATACGCAGTATTTT
.	TRBV18	TRBJ1-5	.	CASSPNRDGQPQHF	TGTGCCAGCTCACCGAACAGGGACGGACAGCCCCAGCATTTT
.	TRBV6-5	TRBJ2-4	many	CASSPGAAKNIQYF	TGTGCCAGCAGCCCAGGGGCAGCCAAAAACATTCAGTACTTC
.	TRBV4-1	TRBJ1-6	many	CASSEPGYYTPLHF	TGCGCCAGCAGCGAACCCGGTTACTATACCCCCCTCCACTTT
TRBD2	TRBV9	TRBJ2-5	.	CASSVGTRAEETQYF	TGTGCCAGCAGCGTAGGGACTAGGGCCGAAGAGACCCAGTACTTC
.	TRBV7-9	TRBJ2-2	few	CASQPNLYTGELFF	TGTGCCAGCCAACCGAATCTTTACACCGGGGAGCTGTTTTTT
.	TRBV20-1	TRBJ2-1	.	CSARGHYNEQFF	TGCAGTGCTAGAGGACATTACAATGAGCAGTTCTTC
.	TRBV6-5	TRBJ2-3	few	CAISYSNGLRGTDTQYF	TGTGCCATCAGTTACTCGAATGGGCTGAGGGGCACAGATACGCAGTATTTT
.	TRBV7-8	TRBJ2-1	.	CASSPDVGAPYNEQFF	TGTGCCAGCAGCCCCGATGTGGGAGCCCCCTACAATGAGCAGTTCTTC
TRBD1	TRBV10-3	TRBJ2-1	.	CAISVRGDRGDPNEQFF	TGTGCCATCAGTGTAAGGGGGGACAGGGGGGACCCCAATGAGCAGTTCTTC
TRBD1	TRBV24-1	TRBJ2-1	many	CATSDYGTGNEQFF	TGTGCCACCAGTGATTACGGGACAGGGAATGAGCAGTTCTTC
.	TRBV30	TRBJ2-7	few	CAWGGSGRFDEQYF	TGTGCCTGGGGAGGTTCCGGACGGTTTGACGAGCAGTACTTC
.	TRBV18	TRBJ2-5	few	CASSPPAWEETQYF	TGTGCCAGCTCACCACCGGCGTGGGAAGAGACCCAGTACTTC
.	TRBV29-1	TRBJ2-1	few	CSVEGYDEQFF	TGCAGCGTTGAAGGGTATGATGAGCAGTTCTTC
TRBD1	TRBV7-9	TRBJ2-7	few	CASSSRGLGIEQYF	TGTGCCAGCAGCTCCAGGGGGTTGGGTATCGAGCAGTACTTC
TRBD1	TRBV12-3/TRBV12-4	TRBJ2-5	.	CASSLLRGPSETQYF	TGTGCCAGCAGTTTACTGAGGGGGCCCTCAGAGACCCAGTACTTC
.	TRBV5-1	TRBJ2-7	.	CASSLASSGPRYEQYF	TGCGCCAGCAGCTTGGCCAGTTCGGGACCGCGCTACGAGCAGTACTTC
.	TRBV3-2	TRBJ2-6	.	CASSHVLDRDRDISGANVLTF	TGTGCCAGCAGCCATGTTTTAGACCGGGACAGGGATATCTCTGGGGCCAACGTCCTGACTTTC
TRBD1	TRBV4-2	TRBJ2-1	.	CASSQDQGVGNEQFF	TGTGCCAGCAGCCAAGATCAGGGGGTGGGTAATGAGCAGTTCTTC
.	TRBV5-1	TRBJ1-3	.	CASSLQTFSGNTIYF	TGCGCCAGCAGCTTGCAGACCTTCTCTGGAAACACCATATATTTT
.	TRBV18	TRBJ1-5	.	CASSQIGRGNQPQHF	TGTGCCAGCTCACAGATCGGCCGAGGCAATCAGCCCCAGCATTTT
.	TRBV2	TRBJ2-2	few	CASSVGFGELFF	TGTGCCAGCAGTGTTGGTTTCGGGGAGCTGTTTTTT
.	TRBV15	TRBJ1-4	many	CATSRDGIDSNEKLFF	TGTGCCACCAGCAGAGATGGAATTGACTCTAATGAAAAACTGTTTTTT